This is a list of T cell receptor beta chains from one sample in a study of blood T cell repertoires in COVID-19. Libraries were prepared by immunoSEQ multiplex PCR; TCRdb keeps only in-frame clonotypes and omits some of them. The sample comprises about 210,000 clones, roughly 90% of which are singletons, and around 1.5% rests with the top ten. Sequencing input: peripheral blood. The receptors shown here come from a man aged 18 to 35 with active or convalescent COVID-19. Both conserved end residues are part of each CDR3. The D gene is left open where the match is weak. Clone size is stated in some rows and not others, as once, few, many or a class when expanded.

len	v_gene	d_gene	abundance	j_gene	CDR3aa	CDR3nt
15	TRBV5-1	TRBD1	-	TRBJ1-1	CASSRDRGSNTEAFF	TGCGCCAGCAGCCGTGACAGGGGCTCGAACACTGAAGCTTTCTTT
13	TRBV3-1/TRBV3-2	-	-	TRBJ1-2	CASSRTETYGYTF	TGTGCCAGCAGCCGGACAGAAACTTATGGCTACACCTTC
14	TRBV30	-	once	TRBJ1-1	CAWTVEGLATEAFF	TGTGCCTGGACTGTGGAGGGTTTGGCCACTGAAGCTTTCTTT
14	TRBV4-1	-	-	TRBJ2-2	CASSQEGATGELFF	TGCGCCAGCAGCCAAGAGGGGGCCACCGGGGAGCTGTTTTTT
14	TRBV30	-	-	TRBJ1-1	CAWRVNGGHTEAFF	TGTGCCTGGAGAGTCAACGGGGGGCACACTGAAGCTTTCTTT
15	TRBV5-1	-	-	TRBJ2-2	CASSPTQGNTGELFF	TGCGCCAGCAGCCCCACACAGGGGAACACCGGGGAGCTGTTTTTT
14	TRBV6-5	TRBD1	-	TRBJ2-5	CASKDNRGSETQYF	TGTGCCAGCAAGGATAACAGGGGTTCAGAGACCCAGTACTTC
13	TRBV18	-	-	TRBJ2-2	CASSPDSTGELFF	TGTGCCAGCTCACCGGACAGTACCGGGGAGCTGTTTTTT
13	TRBV6-5	TRBD2	-	TRBJ2-5	CASSQSGEETQYF	TGTGCCAGCAGCCAGAGCGGGGAAGAGACCCAGTACTTC
16	TRBV9	-	once	TRBJ1-1	CASSPIGSSGSTEAFF	TGTGCCAGCAGCCCTATCGGGTCTTCCGGGAGCACTGAAGCTTTCTTT
15	TRBV30	TRBD1	-	TRBJ2-2	CAWSVGQGITGELFF	TGTGCCTGGAGTGTGGGACAGGGTATTACCGGGGAGCTGTTTTTT
15	TRBV7-2	TRBD1	-	TRBJ2-2	CASSPRDRSTGELFF	TGTGCCAGCAGCCCCCGGGACAGGAGCACCGGGGAGCTGTTTTTT
13	TRBV6-1	-	-	TRBJ1-5	CASSEGGWQPQHF	TGTGCCAGCAGTGAAGGGGGCTGGCAGCCCCAGCATTTT
15	TRBV2	TRBD1	-	TRBJ1-1	CASSRNQGASTEAFF	TGTGCCAGCAGTAGAAACCAGGGGGCGTCCACTGAAGCTTTCTTT
17	TRBV19	TRBD2	-	TRBJ2-3	CASSPQAGGGRSDTQYF	TGTGCCAGTAGTCCACAAGCGGGAGGGGGACGATCGGATACGCAGTATTTT
16	TRBV30	TRBD2	-	TRBJ2-5	CAWSVPLWGLQETQYF	TGTGCCTGGAGTGTACCCTTATGGGGACTACAAGAGACCCAGTACTTC
15	TRBV30	-	few	TRBJ1-1	CAWAPWEVGDTEAFF	TGTGCCTGGGCTCCTTGGGAGGTCGGCGACACTGAAGCTTTCTTT
12	TRBV5-1	-	once	TRBJ2-7	CASSLGQSEQYF	TGCGCCAGCAGCTTGGGGCAGTCCGAGCAGTACTTC
13	TRBV6-5	-	-	TRBJ1-1	CASFTRGETEAFF	TGTGCCAGCTTTACTCGCGGAGAAACTGAAGCTTTCTTT
17	TRBV7-8	TRBD1	-	TRBJ1-2	CASSAFKTGVGDYGYTF	TGTGCCAGCAGCGCCTTTAAGACAGGGGTAGGGGACTATGGCTACACCTTC
18	TRBV4-1	-	-	TRBJ1-3	CASSPNPGNSFLRNTIYF	TGCGCCAGCAGCCCAAACCCCGGGAACAGTTTTCTTCGAAACACCATATATTTT
15	TRBV9	-	-	TRBJ2-7	CASSVDAGSVYEQYF	TGTGCCAGCAGCGTAGATGCGGGTTCCGTTTACGAGCAGTACTTC
16	TRBV7-8	-	-	TRBJ2-2	CASSSRGVSNTGELFF	TGTGCCAGCAGCTCCAGGGGTGTATCGAACACCGGGGAGCTGTTTTTT
15	TRBV30	-	-	TRBJ1-3	CAWSHNSISGNTIYF	TGTGCCTGGAGTCACAACAGTATCTCTGGAAACACCATATATTTT
16	TRBV6-2/TRBV6-3	-	-	TRBJ2-6	CASSYLGPAGANVLTF	TGTGCCAGCAGTTACCTGGGGCCGGCCGGGGCCAACGTCCTGACTTTC
16	TRBV5-6	TRBD1	-	TRBJ1-1	CASSSLDRGMNTEAFF	TGTGCCAGCAGCTCCTTGGACAGGGGGATGAACACTGAAGCTTTCTTT
13	TRBV6-5	TRBD1	-	TRBJ2-7	CASSQDRQGEQYF	TGTGCCAGCAGTCAGGACAGGCAGGGCGAGCAGTACTTC
13	TRBV12-3/TRBV12-4	-	-	TRBJ1-1	CASRLGGNTEAFF	TGTGCCAGCAGGCTCGGAGGGAACACTGAAGCTTTCTTT
16	TRBV5-1	TRBD1	-	TRBJ2-5	CASSRDGTGFLETQYF	TGCGCCAGCAGTCGCGACGGGACAGGGTTTTTAGAGACCCAGTACTTC
14	TRBV30	TRBD1	-	TRBJ2-1	CAWGAGQAYNEQFF	TGTGCCTGGGGGGCGGGACAGGCATACAATGAGCAGTTCTTC
12	TRBV10-3	-	-	TRBJ2-5	CATRQPGKTQYF	TGTGCCACCAGACAGCCCGGAAAGACCCAGTACTTC
13	TRBV25-1	-	-	TRBJ1-5	CASSVDHNQPQHF	TGTGCCAGCAGTGTAGATCACAATCAGCCCCAGCATTTT
15	TRBV18	TRBD1	few	TRBJ1-4	CASATGTGGNEKLFF	TGTGCCAGCGCAACCGGGACAGGGGGAAATGAAAAACTGTTTTTT
15	TRBV11-2	TRBD2	once	TRBJ2-2	CASSPRTRNTGELFF	TGTGCCAGCAGCCCCCGGACTAGGAACACCGGGGAGCTGTTTTTT
15	TRBV30	TRBD2	-	TRBJ2-5	CAWSPLSGGLETQYF	TGTGCCTGGAGTCCCTTGAGCGGGGGATTGGAGACCCAGTACTTC
20	TRBV6-2/TRBV6-3	TRBD2	-	TRBJ2-7	CASSYWKPIRTSGGFNEQYF	TGTGCCAGCAGTTACTGGAAACCTATTCGAACTAGCGGGGGATTTAATGAGCAGTACTTC
15	TRBV2	-	-	TRBJ1-2	CASSPLNHHPPGYTF	TGTGCCAGCAGTCCACTAAATCATCACCCTCCGGGCTACACCTTC
13	TRBV19	-	-	TRBJ1-1	CASSIGENTEAFF	TGTGCCAGTAGTATCGGGGAGAACACTGAAGCTTTCTTT
16	TRBV3-1/TRBV3-2	-	-	TRBJ2-1	CASSVTVSGSFNEQFF	TGTGCCAGCAGCGTAACGGTCAGCGGGTCCTTCAATGAGCAGTTCTTC
14	TRBV7-2	TRBD1	-	TRBJ2-4	CASSLRDRVYIQYF	TGTGCCAGCAGCTTACGGGACAGGGTTTACATTCAGTACTTC
15	TRBV10-2	TRBD1	-	TRBJ2-2	CASRKTGRNTGELFF	TGCGCCAGCCGGAAGACAGGGAGGAACACCGGGGAGCTGTTTTTT
15	TRBV3-1/TRBV3-2	-	once	TRBJ2-5	CASSQVAGWEETQYF	TGTGCCAGCAGCCAAGTTGCGGGGTGGGAAGAGACCCAGTACTTC
18	TRBV3-1/TRBV3-2	TRBD2	-	TRBJ2-2	CASSHNPRLAGLTGELFF	TGTGCCAGCAGCCACAATCCCAGACTAGCAGGCCTCACCGGGGAGCTGTTTTTT
14	TRBV5-1	TRBD1	-	TRBJ2-3	CASSRGQGTDTQYF	TGCGCCAGCAGCCGGGGACAGGGGACAGATACGCAGTATTTT
14	TRBV10-3	-	-	TRBJ1-1	CAIRGGDLNTEAFF	TGTGCCATCAGGGGTGGAGACCTGAACACTGAAGCTTTCTTT
14	TRBV24-1	TRBD1	-	TRBJ1-1	CATSEKDRAWEAFF	TGTGCCACCAGTGAAAAGGACAGGGCTTGGGAAGCTTTCTTT
16	TRBV28	-	few	TRBJ1-5	CASRSLGGHSNQPQHF	TGTGCCAGCAGATCCCTAGGGGGACATAGCAATCAGCCCCAGCATTTT
11	TRBV6-5	-	-	TRBJ1-6	CASSLNSPLHF	TGTGCCAGCAGCCTAAATTCACCCCTCCACTTT
15	TRBV27	TRBD1	-	TRBJ1-5	CASSLGDRDNQPQHF	TGTGCCAGCAGTTTAGGTGACAGGGACAATCAGCCCCAGCATTTT
15	TRBV7-9	-	-	TRBJ1-1	CASSLGRTLATEAFF	TGTGCCAGCAGCTTAGGCCGCACCTTAGCCACTGAAGCTTTCTTT
14	TRBV27	TRBD1	few	TRBJ1-2	CASSSGGFSYGYTF	TGTGCCAGCAGTTCAGGGGGCTTTAGCTATGGCTACACCTTC
15	TRBV6-2/TRBV6-3	TRBD2	-	TRBJ2-5	CASSYLTSGKETQYF	TGTGCCAGCAGTTATCTGACTAGCGGGAAAGAGACCCAGTACTTC
14	TRBV19	TRBD1	-	TRBJ1-1	CASRLRGENTEAFF	TGTGCCAGTAGGCTCAGGGGGGAGAACACTGAAGCTTTCTTT
15	TRBV7-9	TRBD1	-	TRBJ1-6	CASSPTGGSNSPLHF	TGTGCCAGCAGCCCTACAGGGGGCTCGAATTCACCCCTCCACTTT
15	TRBV6-6	TRBD2	-	TRBJ2-6	CASSYSGNGANVLTF	TGTGCCAGCAGTTATAGCGGGAACGGGGCCAACGTCCTGACTTTC
14	TRBV27	-	-	TRBJ1-2	CASSPWRANYGYTF	TGTGCCAGCAGTCCTTGGCGGGCTAACTATGGCTACACCTTC
14	TRBV5-1	-	once	TRBJ1-2	CASSPNPGNYGYTF	TGCGCCAGCAGCCCCAACCCAGGGAACTATGGCTACACCTTC
13	TRBV4-2	TRBD2	-	TRBJ2-7	CASSQEAGYEQYF	TGTGCCAGCAGCCAAGAAGCGGGATACGAGCAGTACTTC